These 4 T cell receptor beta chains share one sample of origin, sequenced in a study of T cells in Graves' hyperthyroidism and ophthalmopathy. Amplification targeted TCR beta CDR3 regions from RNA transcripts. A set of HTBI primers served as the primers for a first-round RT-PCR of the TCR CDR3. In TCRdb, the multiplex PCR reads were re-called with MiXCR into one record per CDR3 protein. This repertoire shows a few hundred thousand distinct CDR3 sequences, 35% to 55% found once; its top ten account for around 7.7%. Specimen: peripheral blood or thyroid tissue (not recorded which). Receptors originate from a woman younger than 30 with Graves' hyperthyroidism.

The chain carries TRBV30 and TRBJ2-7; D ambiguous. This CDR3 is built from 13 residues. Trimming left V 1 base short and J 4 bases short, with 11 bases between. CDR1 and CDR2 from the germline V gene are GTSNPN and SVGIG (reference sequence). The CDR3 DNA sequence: TGTGCCTGGAGTGACGGGTACGTGTACGAGCAGTACTTC. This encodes CAWSDGYVYEQYF.

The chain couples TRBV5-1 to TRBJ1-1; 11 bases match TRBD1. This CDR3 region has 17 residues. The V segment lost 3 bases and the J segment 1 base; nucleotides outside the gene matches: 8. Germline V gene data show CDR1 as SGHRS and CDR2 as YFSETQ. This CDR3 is CASSSDRGRMGNTEAFF. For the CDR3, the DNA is TGCGCCAGCAGCTCGGACAGGGGGCGGATGGGGAACACTGAAGCTTTCTTT.

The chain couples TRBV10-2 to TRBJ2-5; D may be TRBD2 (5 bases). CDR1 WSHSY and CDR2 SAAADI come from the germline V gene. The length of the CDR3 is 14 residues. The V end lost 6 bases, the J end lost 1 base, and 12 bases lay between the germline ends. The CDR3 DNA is TGCGCCAGCAGCCCTTTTAGCGCCCAAGAGACCCAGTACTTC. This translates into CASSPFSAQETQYF.

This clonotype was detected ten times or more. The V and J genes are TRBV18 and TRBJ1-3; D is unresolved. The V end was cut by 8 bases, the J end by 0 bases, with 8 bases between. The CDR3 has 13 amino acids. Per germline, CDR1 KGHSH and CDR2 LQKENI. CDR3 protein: CASSPGSGNTIYF. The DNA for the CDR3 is TGTGCCAGCAGCCCCGGCTCTGGAAACACCATATATTTT.